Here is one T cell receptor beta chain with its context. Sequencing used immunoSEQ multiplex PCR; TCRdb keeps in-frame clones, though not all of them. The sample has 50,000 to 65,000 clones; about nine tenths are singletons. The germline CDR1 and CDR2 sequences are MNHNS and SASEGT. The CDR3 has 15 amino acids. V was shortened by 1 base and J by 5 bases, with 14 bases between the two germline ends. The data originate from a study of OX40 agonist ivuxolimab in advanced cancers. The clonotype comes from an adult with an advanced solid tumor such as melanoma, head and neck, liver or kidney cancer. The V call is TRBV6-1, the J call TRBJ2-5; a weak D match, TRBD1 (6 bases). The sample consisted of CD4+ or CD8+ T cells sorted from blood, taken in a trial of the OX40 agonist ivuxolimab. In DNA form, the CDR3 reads TGTGCCAGCAGTGAAGGTCCAGGGGTTGGGGAGACCCAGTACTTC. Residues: CASSEGPGVGETQYF.